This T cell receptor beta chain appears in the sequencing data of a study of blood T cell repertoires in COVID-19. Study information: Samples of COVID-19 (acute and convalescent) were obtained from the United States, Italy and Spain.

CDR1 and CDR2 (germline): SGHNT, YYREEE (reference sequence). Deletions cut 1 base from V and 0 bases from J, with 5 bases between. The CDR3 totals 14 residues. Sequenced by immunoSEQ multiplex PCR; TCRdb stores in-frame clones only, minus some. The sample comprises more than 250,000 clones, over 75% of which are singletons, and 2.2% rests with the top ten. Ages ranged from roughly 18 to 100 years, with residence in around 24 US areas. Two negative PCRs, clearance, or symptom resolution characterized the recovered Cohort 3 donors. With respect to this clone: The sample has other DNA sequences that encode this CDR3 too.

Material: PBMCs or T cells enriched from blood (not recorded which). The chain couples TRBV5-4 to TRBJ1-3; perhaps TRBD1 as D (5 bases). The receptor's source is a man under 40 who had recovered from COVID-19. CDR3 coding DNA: TGTGCCAGCAGCTTGACAGGCTCTGGAAACACCATATATTTT. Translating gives CASSLTGSGNTIYF.